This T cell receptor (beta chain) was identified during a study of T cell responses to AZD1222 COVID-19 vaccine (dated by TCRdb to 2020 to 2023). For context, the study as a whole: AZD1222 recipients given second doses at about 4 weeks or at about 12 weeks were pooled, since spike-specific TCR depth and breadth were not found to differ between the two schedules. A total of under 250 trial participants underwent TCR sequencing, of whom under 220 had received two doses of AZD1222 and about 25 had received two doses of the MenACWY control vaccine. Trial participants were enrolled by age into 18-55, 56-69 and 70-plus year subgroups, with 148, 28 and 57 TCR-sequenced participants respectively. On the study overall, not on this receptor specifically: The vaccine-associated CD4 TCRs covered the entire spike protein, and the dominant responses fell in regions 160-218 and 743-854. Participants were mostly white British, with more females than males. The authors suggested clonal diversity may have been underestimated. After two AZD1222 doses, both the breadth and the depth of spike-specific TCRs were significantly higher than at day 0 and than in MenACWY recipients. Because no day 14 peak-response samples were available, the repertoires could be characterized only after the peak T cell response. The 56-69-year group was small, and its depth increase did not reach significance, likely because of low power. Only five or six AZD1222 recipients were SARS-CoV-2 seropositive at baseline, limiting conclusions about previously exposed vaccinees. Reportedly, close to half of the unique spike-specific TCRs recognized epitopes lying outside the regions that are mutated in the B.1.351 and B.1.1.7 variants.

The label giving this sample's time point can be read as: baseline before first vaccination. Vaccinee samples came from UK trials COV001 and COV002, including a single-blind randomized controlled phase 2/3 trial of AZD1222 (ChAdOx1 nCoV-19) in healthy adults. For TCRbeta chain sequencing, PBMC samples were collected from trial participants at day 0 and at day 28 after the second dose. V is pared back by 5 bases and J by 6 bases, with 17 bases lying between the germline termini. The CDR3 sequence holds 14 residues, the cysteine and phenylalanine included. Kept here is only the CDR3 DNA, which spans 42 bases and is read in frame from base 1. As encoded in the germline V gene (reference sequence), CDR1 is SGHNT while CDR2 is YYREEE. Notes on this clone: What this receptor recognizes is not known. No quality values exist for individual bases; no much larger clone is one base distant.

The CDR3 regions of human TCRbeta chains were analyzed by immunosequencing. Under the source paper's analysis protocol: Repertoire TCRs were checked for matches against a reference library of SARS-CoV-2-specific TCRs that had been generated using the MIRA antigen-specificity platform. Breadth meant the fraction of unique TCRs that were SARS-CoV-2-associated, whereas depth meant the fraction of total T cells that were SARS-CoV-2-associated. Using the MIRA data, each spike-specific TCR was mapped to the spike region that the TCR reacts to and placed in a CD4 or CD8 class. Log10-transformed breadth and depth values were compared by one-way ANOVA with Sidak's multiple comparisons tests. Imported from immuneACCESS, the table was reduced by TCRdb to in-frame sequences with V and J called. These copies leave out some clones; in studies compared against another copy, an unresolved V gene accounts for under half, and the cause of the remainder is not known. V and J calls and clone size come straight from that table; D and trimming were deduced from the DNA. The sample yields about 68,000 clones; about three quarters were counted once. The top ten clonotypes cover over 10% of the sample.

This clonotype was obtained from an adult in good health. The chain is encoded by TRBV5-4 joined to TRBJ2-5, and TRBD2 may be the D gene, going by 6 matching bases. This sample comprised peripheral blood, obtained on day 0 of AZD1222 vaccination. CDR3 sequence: CASRTGTHSQTQYF. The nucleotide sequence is TGTGCCAGCAGAACCGGGACTCACAGCCAGACCCAGTACTTC.